Shown below are 26 T cell receptor beta chains from a single sample sequenced in a study of T cells in Graves' hyperthyroidism and ophthalmopathy. Amplification targeted TCR beta CDR3 regions from RNA transcripts. HTBI primers were used for first-round RT-PCR of the TCR CDR3. MiXCR was run by TCRdb on the multiplex PCR reads, yielding one entry per CDR3 protein. The sample consists of 300,000 to 400,000 distinct CDR3 sequences, about 13% of them appearing once. The sequenced sample consisted of blood. Receptor source: a woman aged 18-29 years with Graves' hyperthyroidism.

There are a few counts of this clonotype. This chain uses TRBV19 with TRBJ2-3, with D perhaps matching TRBD1 (6 bases). The V and J ends lost 5 bases and 3 bases respectively, with 24 bases between them. Per the germline V gene, CDR1 is LNHDA and CDR2 is SQIVND (reference sequence). The CDR3 runs 18 residues. The CDR3 spells CASSFKTGSGGLTDTQYF. For the CDR3, the DNA is TGTGCCAGTAGTTTTAAGACAGGCTCGGGCGGATTAACAGATACGCAGTATTTT.

The chain employs TRBV29-1 and TRBJ2-3; 12 bases are a match to TRBD1. J gave up 1 base and V 6 bases, and 11 bases lay outside the gene matches. Germline loops: CDR1 SQVTM, CDR2 ANQGSEA. The CDR3 runs to 17 residues. In nucleotides, the CDR3 is TGCAGCGTGGGGGGACAGGGGGCACAGGGGGGCACAGATACGCAGTATTTT. The encoded protein is CSVGGQGAQGGTDTQYF.

This clonotype was detected a few times. The chain joins TRBV29-1 to TRBJ1-1, with 8 bases fitting TRBD1. This CDR3 region has 16 residues. Germline CDR1 reads SQVTM; CDR2 reads ANQGSEA. The trim removed 0 bases at V and 7 bases at J, leaving 13 bases unmatched. The CDR3 protein is CSVEDFGQGVGLEAFF. The CDR3 bases are TGCAGCGTTGAAGATTTTGGACAGGGAGTAGGGCTTGAAGCTTTCTTT.

This clonotype came up many times. J is TRBJ2-3 and V is TRBV20-1, with 10 bases that match TRBD2. Germline V gives CDR1 DFQATT, CDR2 SNEGSKA (reference sequence). The J segment lost 6 bases and the V segment lost 3 bases, leaving 6 bases of the junction unmatched. This CDR3 is 14 amino acids long. CDR3 sequence (DNA): TGCAGTGCTAGCCTAGCGGGGGTGTCGGATACGCAGTATTTT. Translated: CSASLAGVSDTQYF.

This clonotype has more than one count but fewer than ten. The chain has TRBV6-1 and TRBJ1-5, with TRBD1 identical over 8 bases. CDR3 length equals 15 residues. Germline CDR1 MNHNS, CDR2 SASEGT. V shed 5 bases and J 4 bases; nucleotides not matched to a gene: 7. Written as DNA, the CDR3 is TGTGCCAGCAGTCCCGACACAGGGGGGAATCAGCCCCAGCATTTT. This codes for CASSPDTGGNQPQHF.

This clonotype was detected many times. V and J are TRBV9 and TRBJ1-2; perhaps TRBD1 as D (5 bases). V was shortened by 5 bases and J by 4 bases, with 12 bases between the two germline ends. There are 13 residues in the CDR3. Germline-derived CDR1 and CDR2 are SGDLS and YYNGEE. CDR3 amino acids: CASRDGTLYGYTF. The DNA of the CDR3 is TGTGCCAGCAGGGACGGGACGCTCTATGGCTACACCTTC.

This clonotype was counted ten times or more. V usage is TRBV2 and J usage is TRBJ2-1, with 10 bases lining up with TRBD1. This CDR3 comprises 15 residues. CDR1 and CDR2 from the germline V gene are SNHLY and FYNNEI. V shed 7 bases, J shed 5 bases, and the junction held 8 bases outside the gene matches. For the CDR3, the DNA is TGTGCCAGCACTATGACAGGGGGCTTGAACAATGAGCAGTTCTTC. Translated, it gives CASTMTGGLNNEQFF.

The V and J genes are TRBV5-1 and TRBJ1-1; D ambiguous. CDR3 length: 15 residues. The V gene's germline CDR1 is SGHRS and CDR2 YFSETQ. V lost 4 bases and J 4 bases, leaving 17 bases between the germline ends. CDR3 coding DNA: TGCGCCAGCAGCCAGCTGCGTCGGGAGAGCACTGAAGCTTTCTTT. Its protein is CASSQLRRESTEAFF. The full variable domain, completed using reference TRBV5-1 and TRBJ1-1, is KAGVTQTPRYLIKTRGQQVTLSCSPISGHRSVSWYQQTPGQGLQFLFEYFSETQRNKGNFPGRFSGRQFSNSRSEMNVSTLELGDSALYLCASSQLRRESTEAFFGQGTRLTVV.

In its sample, this clonotype was seen many times. The chain couples TRBV6-1 to TRBJ2-7; the match to TRBD1 covers 8 bases. V lost 5 bases to trimming and J lost 3 bases; unmatched junction nucleotides: 6. The CDR3 extends over 14 amino acids. CDR1 and CDR2 from the germline V gene are MNHNS and SASEGT. Here the CDR3 reads CASSYATGDYEQYF. The DNA of the CDR3 is TGTGCCAGCAGTTACGCGACAGGGGACTACGAGCAGTACTTC.

This clonotype has a handful of counts. The chain recombines TRBV9 with TRBJ1-1; a weak D match, TRBD1 (5 bases). The CDR3 is made up of 14 amino acids. Germline V gene data show CDR1 as SGDLS and CDR2 as YYNGEE. The V end lost 0 bases, the J end lost 5 bases, and 11 bases lay between the germline ends. The CDR3 protein is CASSVGEGSTEAFF. The CDR3 DNA is TGTGCCAGCAGCGTAGGGGAGGGGTCGACTGAAGCTTTCTTT.

This clonotype was counted a few times. J is TRBJ1-6 and V is TRBV27; D is possibly TRBD1 (5 bases). The CDR3 is 17 amino acids. CDR1 MNHEY and CDR2 SMNVEV come from the germline V gene (reference sequence). V gave up 1 base and J gave up 6 bases, with 16 bases separating them. DNA for the CDR3: TGTGCCAGCAGTTTATTTCCCCAGACAGAACCTAATTCACCCCTCCACTTT. This encodes CASSLFPQTEPNSPLHF.

Remarks on this clonotype: A much bigger clone sits one base away, suggesting this may be a read error. The V and J genes are TRBV7-3 and TRBJ2-1, with 8 nucleotides matching TRBD1. Germline V gives CDR1 SGHTA, CDR2 FQGTGA. This CDR3 has 13 residues. The CDR3 region is CSSSLRRDRGQFF. The CDR3 DNA reads as TGTTCCAGCAGCTTAAGACGCGACAGGGGGCAGTTCTTC.

Many counts were recorded for this clonotype. This chain connects TRBV6-2 or TRBV6-3 to TRBJ1-2, with D unclear. Trimming stripped 9 bases from V and 2 bases from J, with 19 bases between. The CDR3 runs 15 residues. Germline V gene sequence: CDR1 MNHEY, CDR2 SVGEGT. CDR3 sequence (DNA): TGTGCCAGTCCTAATCCAAATCCAGGCAACTATGGCTACACCTTC. This codes for CASPNPNPGNYGYTF.

This clonotype was seen only a few times. V is TRBV6-5 and J is TRBJ2-3; 10 bases agree with TRBD2. Germline CDR1 MNHEY, CDR2 SVGAGI. The ends lost 2 bases at V and 4 bases at J; junction bases unmatched: 3. The CDR3 is 15 residues long. The CDR3 region has the DNA TGTGCCAGCAGTTACGTAGCGGGGGGCCCAGATACGCAGTATTTT. This encodes CASSYVAGGPDTQYF.

This clonotype appeared many times. V is TRBV28 and J is TRBJ2-7; tentatively, D is TRBD2 (7 bases). Germline V gives CDR1 MDHEN, CDR2 SYDVKM. Trimming removed 5 bases from V and 4 bases from J, with 21 bases in between. The CDR3 consists of 16 residues. The CDR3 DNA follows: TGTGCCAGCAGTCCCCCTTCTAGGCGGGGGCAATACGAGCAGTACTTC. The encoded protein is CASSPPSRRGQYEQYF. Looking up the rest from reference TRBV28 and TRBJ2-7 gives the full variable domain: DVKVTQSSRYLVKRTGEKVFLECVQDMDHENMFWYRQDPGLGLRLIYFSYDVKMKEKGDIPEGYSVSREKKERFSLILESASTNQTSMYLCASSPPSRRGQYEQYFGPGTRLTVT.

Regarding this clonotype: One end of the junction fails to match germline, which may point to a read error. The chain joins TRBV9 to TRBJ2-3; 9 bases agree with TRBD1. Germline CDR1 is SGDLS and CDR2 is YYNGEE. This CDR3 contains 15 residues. The CDR3 sequence is CASSVVDRGADTRYF. DNA of the CDR3: TGTGCCAGCAGCGTAGTGGACAGGGGCGCAGATACGCGGTATTTT. Full variable domain (rest looked up from reference TRBV9 and TRBJ2-3): DSGVTQTPKHLITATGQRVTLRCSPRSGDLSVYWYQQSLDQGLQFLIQYYNGEERAKGNILERFSAQQFPDLHSELNLSSLELGDSALYFCASSVVDRGADTRYFGPGTRLTVL.

Only one count was recorded for this clonotype. At one of its ends the junction is not consistent with the germline gene, which may arise from a read error. The chain has TRBV10-3 and TRBJ1-1; the match to TRBD1 covers 7 bases. The CDR3 loop spans 16 amino acids. Germline V CDR1 and CDR2: ENHRY, SYGVKD. The chain's CDR3 is CAISESPPGGNAEAFF. The DNA for the CDR3 is TGTGCCATCAGTGAGTCCCCGCCAGGGGGGAACGCTGAAGCTTTCTTT.

This clonotype was seen more than once but under ten times. The V call is TRBV6-9, the J call TRBJ2-3; tentative D call: TRBD2 (5 bases). Germline values: CDR1 MNHGY, CDR2 SVAAGI. V lost 3 bases, J lost 2 bases, and 18 bases lay in between. The CDR3 is made up of 17 amino acids. CDR3 DNA sequence: TGTGCCAGCAGTTACGGGCCACTAGGGCCAGACACAGATACGCAGTATTTT. It specifies CASSYGPLGPDTDTQYF.

This clonotype was seen many times. This chain links TRBV6-1 with TRBJ2-7, with D possibly matching TRBD1 (5 bases). CDR3 length: 15 amino acids. V was clipped by 0 bases and J by 1 base, with 10 bases between them. The V gene's germline CDR1 is MNHNS and CDR2 SASEGT. The CDR3 is CASSEAKGWSYEQYF. The CDR3 DNA reads TGTGCCAGCAGTGAAGCGAAGGGGTGGTCCTACGAGCAGTACTTC.

This clonotype was recorded at least ten times. This rearrangement joins TRBV20-1 to TRBJ2-7; maybe TRBD2 (6 bases). The V end was cut by 4 bases, the J end by 0 bases, with 10 bases between. Looked up from germline, CDR1 is DFQATT and CDR2 is SNEGSKA (reference sequence). The length of the CDR3 is 13 residues. The CDR3 protein is CSAMGLHSYEQYF. CDR3 sequence (DNA): TGCAGTGCTATGGGACTGCACTCCTACGAGCAGTACTTC.

This clonotype was seen at least ten times. The chain uses TRBV7-6 and TRBJ2-2; TRBD1 might be the D (6 bases). This CDR3 is 18 amino acids long. V dropped 5 bases and J dropped 7 bases, with 26 bases sitting between them. Germline values: CDR1 SGHVS, CDR2 FNYEAQ. CDR3 protein: CASSTTGPGSGYYGELFF. CDR3 DNA: TGTGCCAGCAGCACGACAGGCCCCGGAAGCGGATACTACGGGGAGCTGTTTTTT. Together with reference TRBV7-6 and TRBJ2-2, the CDR3 gives the full variable domain: GAGVSQSPRYKVTKRGQDVALRCDPISGHVSLYWYRQALGQGPEFLTYFNYEAQQDKSGLPNDRFSAERPEGSISTLTIQRTEQRDSAMYRCASSTTGPGSGYYGELFFGEGSRLTVL.

The sample holds many counts of this clonotype. This rearrangement joins TRBV7-2 to TRBJ2-5; TRBD2 matches at 7 bases. Germline V CDR1 and CDR2: SGHTA, FQGNSA. Unmatched junction bases numbered 3, after V lost 4 bases and J lost 1 base. CDR3 length: 14 amino acids. The CDR3 loop reads CASSYRTSQETQYF. The DNA of the CDR3 is TGTGCCAGCAGCTACCGGACTAGCCAAGAGACCCAGTACTTC.

This clonotype was counted at least ten times. V and J are TRBV11-2 and TRBJ2-3; no reliable D call. There are 13 residues in the CDR3. Germline loops: CDR1 SGHAT, CDR2 FQNNGV. V lost 4 bases and J lost 1, with 6 bases in between. The CDR3: CASSSRGTDTQYF. Written as DNA, the CDR3 is TGTGCCAGCAGCTCCAGAGGCACAGATACGCAGTATTTT.

A remark on this clonotype: This sequence may be a read error, since a much larger clone differs from it by one base. The chain links TRBV6-2 or TRBV6-3 to TRBJ2-1, with 8 bases lining up with TRBD1. Germline lookup yields CDR1 MNHEY and CDR2 SVGEGT. The CDR3 is made up of 14 amino acids. Losses at the gene ends were 11 bases for V and 3 bases for J; bases not matched to a gene: 9. The CDR3 sequence is CAPLPGTGYNEQFF. The CDR3 DNA follows: TGTGCCCCCCTTCCCGGGACAGGCTACAATGAGCAGTTCTTC.

As concerns this clonotype: Compared with germline, one end of the junction differs, possibly owing to a read error. The J gene is TRBJ2-5, the V gene TRBV7-7; D is possibly TRBD1 (7 bases). CDR3 length equals 14 residues. CDR1 and CDR2 from the germline V gene are SSHAT and FNYEAQ (reference sequence). The CDR3 nucleotides read TGTGCTAGCAGCCAGGAGGGACAGAAAGAGACCCAGTACTTC. Protein: CASSQEGQKETQYF.

In regard to this clonotype: The CDR3 ends on some other residue instead of the conserved phenylalanine or tryptophan, so this is likely a read error. The chain recombines TRBV20-1 with TRBJ2-3; TRBD2 matches 7 bases. The CDR3 length is 15 residues. CDR1 and CDR2 from the germline V gene are DFQATT and SNEGSKA (reference sequence). V was pared by 6 bases and J by 4 bases, with 13 bases of the junction left unmatched. The CDR3 reads CSAARSGDWADTQYL. The DNA for the CDR3 is TGCAGTGCCGCCCGGAGCGGGGACTGGGCAGATACGCAGTATCTT.